These 3 T cell receptor beta chains were all obtained from the same sample, sequenced in a study of T cell changes during pregnancy in multiple sclerosis. Only in-frame clones appear in the TCRdb table, and some are missing; sequencing was by immunoSEQ multiplex PCR. The repertoire holds about 79,000 clones, with around nine tenths as singletons. Specimen: CD4+ T cells from peripheral blood mononuclear cells, collected in the second trimester of pregnancy. The receptors originated from a female donor with multiple sclerosis, enrolled in a pregnancy study.

In its sample, this clone was seen a few times. V is TRBV18 and J is TRBJ1-2; D gene ambiguous. Trimming removed 3 bases from V and 2 bases from J, with 13 bases in between. The CDR3 runs 15 residues. CDR1 is KGHSH and CDR2 is LQKENI in the germline V gene. DNA of the CDR3: TGTGCCAGCTCACCGGCGTCCGGGGAAAACTATGGCTACACCTTC. This translates into CASSPASGENYGYTF.

This chain connects TRBV7-9 to TRBJ2-7, with D perhaps TRBD1 (7 bases). Trimming took off 6 bases at V and 5 bases at J, with 20 bases between the two ends. The CDR3 covers 15 residues. The germline V gene has CDR1 SEHNR and CDR2 FQNEAQ (reference sequence). The CDR3 nucleotides are TGTGCCAGCAGTGACAGGGCGCGGGGAACCCACGAGCAGTACTTC. Its translation is CASSDRARGTHEQYF.

This chain connects TRBV7-2 to TRBJ2-1, with D unresolved. The CDR3 is 14 amino acids. CDR1 and CDR2 (germline): SGHTA, FQGNSA. V was pared by 5 bases and J by 6 bases, with 14 bases between. The CDR3 coding sequence is TGTGCCAGCAGCCCGCTTGGGCTTGTCAATGAGCAGTTCTTC. Encoded protein: CASSPLGLVNEQFF.